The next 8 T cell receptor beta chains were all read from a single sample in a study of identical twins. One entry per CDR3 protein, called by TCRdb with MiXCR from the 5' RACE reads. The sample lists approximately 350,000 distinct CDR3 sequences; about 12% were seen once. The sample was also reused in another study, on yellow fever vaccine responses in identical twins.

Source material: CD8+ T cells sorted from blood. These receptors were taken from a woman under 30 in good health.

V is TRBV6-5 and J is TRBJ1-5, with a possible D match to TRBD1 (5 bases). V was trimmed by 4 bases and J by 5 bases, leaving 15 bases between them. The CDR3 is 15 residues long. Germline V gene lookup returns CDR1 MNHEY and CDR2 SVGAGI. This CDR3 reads CASSFSWTRDQPQHF. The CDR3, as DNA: TGTGCCAGCAGTTTTTCTTGGACACGAGATCAGCCCCAGCATTTT.

CDR3 sequence reads: CASSQLGSLHEQFF. DNA for the CDR3: TGTGCCAGCAGCCAACTGGGGTCGTTGCATGAGCAGTTCTTC. This rearrangement joins TRBV16 to TRBJ2-1; unclear D gene. V lost 2 bases to trimming and J lost 8 bases, with 13 bases between them. In germline, CDR1 is KGHSY, CDR2 FQNENV. There are 14 residues in the CDR3. Full variable domain (rest looked up from reference TRBV16 and TRBJ2-1): GEEVAQTPKHLVRGEGQKAKLYCAPIKGHSYVFWYQQVLKNEFKFLISFQNENVFDETGMPKERFSAKCLPNSPCSLEIQATKLEDSAVYFCASSQLGSLHEQFFGPGTRLTVL.

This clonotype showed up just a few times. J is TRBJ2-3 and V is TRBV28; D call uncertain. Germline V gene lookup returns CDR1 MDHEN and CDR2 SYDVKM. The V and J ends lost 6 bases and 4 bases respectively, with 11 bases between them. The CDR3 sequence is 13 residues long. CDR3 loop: CASSFGIPDTQYF. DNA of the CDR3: TGTGCCAGCAGCTTTGGGATTCCAGATACGCAGTATTTT.

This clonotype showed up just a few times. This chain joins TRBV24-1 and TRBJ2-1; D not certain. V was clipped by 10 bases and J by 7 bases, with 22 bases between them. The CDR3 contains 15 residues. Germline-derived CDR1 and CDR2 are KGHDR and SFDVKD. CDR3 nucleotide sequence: TGTGCCACATCCGGAGAAGAAAACGGCCCTAATGAGCAGTTCTTC. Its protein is CATSGEENGPNEQFF.

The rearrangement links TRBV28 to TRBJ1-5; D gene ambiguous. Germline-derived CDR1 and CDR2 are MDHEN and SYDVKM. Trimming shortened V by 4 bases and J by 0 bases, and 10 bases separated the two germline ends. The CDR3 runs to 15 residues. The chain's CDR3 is CASSSVTASNQPQHF. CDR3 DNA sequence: TGTGCCAGCAGTTCGGTTACGGCTAGCAATCAGCCCCAGCATTTT.

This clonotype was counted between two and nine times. In DNA, the CDR3 is TGTGCCAGCAGCGTATACGGGGAAGCTAGCAATGAGCAGTTCTTC. The encoded protein is CASSVYGEASNEQFF. The rearrangement joins TRBV9 to TRBJ2-1; D possibly corresponds to TRBD2 (5 bases). The V gene lost 1 base and the J gene lost 6 bases, with 14 bases spanning the gap. The CDR3 spans 15 residues. Germline CDR1 SGDLS, CDR2 YYNGEE. Complete variable domain (other parts from reference TRBV9 and TRBJ2-1): DSGVTQTPKHLITATGQRVTLRCSPRSGDLSVYWYQQSLDQGLQFLIQYYNGEERAKGNILERFSAQQFPDLHSELNLSSLELGDSALYFCASSVYGEASNEQFFGPGTRLTVL.

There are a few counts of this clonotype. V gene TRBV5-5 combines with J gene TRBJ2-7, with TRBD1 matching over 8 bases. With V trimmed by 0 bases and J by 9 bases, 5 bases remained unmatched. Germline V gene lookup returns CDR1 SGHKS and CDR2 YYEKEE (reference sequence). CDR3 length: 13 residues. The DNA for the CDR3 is TGTGCCAGCAGCTTGGACTCAGGGGGCGTGCAGTACTTC. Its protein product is CASSLDSGGVQYF.

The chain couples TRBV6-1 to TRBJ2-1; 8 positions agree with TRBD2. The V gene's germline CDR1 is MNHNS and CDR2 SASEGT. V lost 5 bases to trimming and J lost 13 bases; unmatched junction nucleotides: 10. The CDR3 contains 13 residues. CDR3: CASSTRPGGAQFF. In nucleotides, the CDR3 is TGTGCCAGCAGTACCCGCCCGGGGGGGGCACAGTTCTTC.